The present T cell receptor beta chain was sequenced within a study of blood T cell repertoires in COVID-19. Overall study: In each case, the material was cDNA or gDNA derived from T cells, B-cell-depleted T cells, or PBMCs.

V dropped 2 bases and J dropped 2 bases, with 7 bases sitting between them. Germline CDR1 reads SGHDT; CDR2 reads YYEEEE. The CDR3 is 13 residues long. Authors' data handling: Estimation of nucleated cell counts was performed using reference gene primer amplification. TCRdb keeps only in-frame clones here, not all; method: immunoSEQ multiplex PCR. V and J calls and clone size follow that table, whereas D and trimming were derived from the DNA. This table has hundreds of thousands of clones, roughly 80% appearing once. This sequence originates from a woman over 75 with active or convalescent COVID-19. The source material was peripheral blood. The chain recombines TRBV5-6 with TRBJ1-1; D is perhaps TRBD1 (6 bases). CDR3 coding DNA: TGTGCCAGCAGCTTACAGGGTAACACTGAAGCTTTCTTT. Translated, it gives CASSLQGNTEAFF.